The clone carrying this T cell receptor (beta chain) was observed a handful of times. Its antigen is currently unknown. These data come from a study of early T cells in non-severe SARS-CoV-2 infection. Study-wide background: RNA in bulk from unsorted whole blood was sequenced, and chains were unpaired. Study outcomes and limitations: The VDJdb matching leaned toward anti-spike CD8 responses and overlooked private and CD4 specificities.

Each cDNA molecule carried a unique molecular identifier. TCRdb recomputed calls from the 5' RACE reads with MiXCR, one row per CDR3 protein. The sample holds around 61,000 distinct CDR3 sequences, roughly a tenth seen once. The CDR3 is made up of 20 amino acids. After removal of 2 bases from V and 0 bases from J, the junction contained 13 bases not matched to a gene. The germline V gene encodes CDR1 MNHNS and CDR2 SASEGT. The material sequenced was whole blood. V usage is TRBV6-1 and J usage is TRBJ2-4; 10 nucleotides match TRBD2. This receptor was taken from an adult who was a healthcare worker with PCR-confirmed SARS-CoV-2 infection or an uninfected control (not recorded which). CDR3 in DNA: TGTGCCAGCAGTGAAATAGCTAGCGGGGGAGGGTGGGGAGCCAAAAACATTCAGTACTTC. Amino acid sequence: CASSEIASGGGWGAKNIQYF.